This T cell receptor beta chain was identified during a study of blood T cells in healthy people across ages. The study's findings and limits: Investigators viewed diversity estimates from one million T cells as underestimates, the study reported. Naive T cell percentage strongly correlated with TCR beta diversity. It was not possible, with unsorted PBMCs, to conclusively compare naive and antigen-experienced cells.

Concerning this clonotype itself: Its antigen is undetermined.

Using a J-beta primer mix together with a sample-barcoded 5' primer, a second PCR was run for about 6 to 12 cycles. There were at least 2.5 million CDR3-containing paired-end reads obtained from each sample. One entry per CDR3 protein, called by TCRdb with MiXCR from the 5' RACE reads. The sample lists roughly 650,000 distinct CDR3 sequences; about 34% were seen once. The receptor's source is a woman aged 80 or over in good health. The source material was blood.

CDR3 DNA sequence: TGTGCCAGCAGTTGGGGATTCGACGAGCAGTACTTC. Translated, it gives CASSWGFDEQYF. The V gene is TRBV6-2 or TRBV6-3, the J gene TRBJ2-7; D unclear. Trimming pared 4 bases from V and 5 bases from J, leaving 9 bases between. Germline values: CDR1 MNHEY, CDR2 SVGEGT. This CDR3 region has 12 residues.